This record covers a single T cell receptor (beta chain). Germline V lookup: CDR1 LGHNT, CDR2 FRNRAP. The junction had 6 bases not matched to a gene; V was cut back by 2 bases and J by 1 base. The CDR3 is 16 residues long. The repertoire was sequenced with immunoSEQ multiplex PCR; TCRdb's copy has only in-frame clones and lacks some. The sample comprises under 400,000 clones, about nine tenths of which are singletons, and 3.5% to 4% rests with the top ten. These data come from a study of blood T cell repertoires in COVID-19. The V gene is TRBV12-5, the J gene TRBJ2-5, with 8 bases that match TRBD1. The material sequenced was peripheral blood. The origin of this receptor is a woman in her sixties or seventies with COVID-19, enrolled during active disease. CDR3 bases: TGTGCTAGTGGTTTGACCTCCGGGACAGGCCAAGAGACCCAGTACTTC. Its protein is CASGLTSGTGQETQYF.